This passage covers 13 T cell receptor beta chains from one sample sequenced in a study of blood T cell repertoires in COVID-19 (dated by TCRdb to the early 2020s). The protocol used for the library was the immunoSEQ multiplex PCR assay. TCRdb stores this immuneACCESS table with in-frame sequences only. Part of the clones is absent; in the studies checked, under half of the shortfall reflects unresolved V genes, and no reason is known for the rest. The sample table shows about 270,000 clones, and 86% are seen once. Over 2% of the sample goes to the ten largest clones. Material for sequencing was PBMCs or T cells enriched from blood (not recorded which). These receptors were collected from a woman between 18 and 29 years old who had recovered from COVID-19.

The chain joins TRBV3-1 (or the pseudogene TRBV3-2) to TRBJ1-4; 11 bases match TRBD1. With 3 bases clipped from V and 11 bases from J, the junction kept 5 bases outside the gene matches. The CDR3 extends over 14 amino acids. Germline V gene sequence: CDR1 LGHDT, CDR2 YNNKEL (reference sequence). The CDR3 DNA reads as TGTGCCAGCAGCCACCGGGACAGGGGGAGGAAACTGTTTTTT. Residues: CASSHRDRGRKLFF.

V gene TRBV11-3 combines with J gene TRBJ2-7; D is possibly TRBD2 (5 bases). The germline V gene has CDR1 SGHNT and CDR2 YENEEA. The V end lost 1 base, the J end lost 6 bases, and 10 bases lay between the germline ends. The CDR3 has 13 amino acids. CDR3 nucleotide sequence: TGTGCCAGCAGCTTAGTCCTAGCAGTCGAGCAGTACTTC. Translation: CASSLVLAVEQYF.

The CDR3 spells CASSQDRGLDYGYTF. The CDR3 DNA is TGTGCCAGCAGCCAGGACAGGGGGCTTGACTATGGCTACACCTTC. The chain uses TRBV7-9 and TRBJ1-2; 11 bases are a match to TRBD1. This CDR3 has 15 residues. Germline assignment: CDR1 SEHNR and CDR2 FQNEAQ (reference sequence). V dropped 5 bases and J dropped 3; count of bases not matched to a gene: 5.

The V gene is TRBV5-1, the J gene TRBJ2-3, with D perhaps matching TRBD1 (5 bases). The CDR3 has 18 amino acids. Germline V gene data show CDR1 as SGHRS and CDR2 as YFSETQ. V dropped 3 bases and J dropped 3 bases, with 23 bases sitting between them. CDR3 protein: CASSSDQYSGALTDTQYF. The CDR3 DNA reads TGCGCCAGCAGCTCGGATCAGTATAGTGGGGCCTTGACAGATACGCAGTATTTT.

This clone appeared once. This rearrangement joins TRBV4-3 to TRBJ2-5; no reliable D call. V lost 0 bases and J lost 0, with 8 bases in between. The CDR3 is 15 amino acids. CDR1 is LGHNA, CDR2 YSLEER, per germline. The CDR3 spells CASSQDPMYQETQYF. In nucleotides, the CDR3 is TGCGCCAGCAGCCAAGATCCCATGTACCAAGAGACCCAGTACTTC.

This chain connects TRBV30 to TRBJ2-5, with D tentatively TRBD1 (6 bases). V was pared by 2 bases and J by 5 bases, with 12 bases between. The CDR3 spans 13 residues. Germline V gene lookup returns CDR1 GTSNPN and CDR2 SVGIG (reference sequence). The CDR3 nucleotides read TGTGCCTGGAGTTTACAGGGCGAGGAGACCCAGTACTTC. This gives the protein CAWSLQGEETQYF.

Here the CDR3 reads CASSQDWERGAISTDTQYF. The CDR3 bases are TGCGCCAGCAGCCAAGATTGGGAGCGGGGGGCCATTAGCACAGATACGCAGTATTTT. This sequence joins TRBV4-1 and TRBJ2-3; 9 bases match TRBD2. Germline loops: CDR1 MGHRA, CDR2 YSYEKL. V shed 0 bases, J shed 0 bases, and the junction held 10 bases outside the gene matches. The CDR3 is 19 amino acids.

The chain is built from TRBV27 and TRBJ2-3, with 10 bases fitting TRBD2. The CDR3 loop spans 15 amino acids. Trimming took 5 bases from V and 9 from J; bases not matched to a gene: 11. CDR1 and CDR2 (germline): MNHEY, SMNVEV (reference sequence). CDR3 protein: CASSQLAGARVTQYF. CDR3 sequence (DNA): TGTGCCAGCAGTCAGCTAGCGGGGGCTAGGGTAACGCAGTATTTT.

The rearrangement joins TRBV5-8 to TRBJ2-6; D is perhaps TRBD2 (5 bases). Trimming cost V 1 base and J 0 bases, with 11 bases left between them. Germline lookup yields CDR1 SGHTS and CDR2 YDEGEE. There are 17 residues in the CDR3. The CDR3 nucleotides are TGTGCCAGCAGCTTGATCTTAGGAGGCTCTGGGGCCAACGTCCTGACTTTC. This codes for CASSLILGGSGANVLTF.

V is TRBV7-3 and J is TRBJ1-5; 9 nucleotides agree with TRBD1. Germline CDR1 SGHTA, CDR2 FQGTGA. The length of the CDR3 is 20 residues. V lost 3 bases to trimming and J lost 7 bases; unmatched junction nucleotides: 22. CDR3 residues: CASSFTGWDRVRRGRQPQHF. CDR3 nucleotides: TGTGCCAGCAGCTTTACGGGCTGGGACAGGGTCCGTAGAGGACGGCAGCCCCAGCATTTT. Full variable domain (missing parts from reference TRBV7-3 and TRBJ1-5): GAGVSQTPSNKVTEKGKYVELRCDPISGHTALYWYRQSLGQGPEFLIYFQGTGAADDSGLPNDRFFAVRPEGSVSTLKIQRTERGDSAVYLCASSFTGWDRVRRGRQPQHFGDGTRLSIL.

The chain couples TRBV29-1 to TRBJ2-3; 7 nucleotides align to TRBD2. Per the germline V gene, CDR1 is SQVTM and CDR2 is ANQGSEA. The CDR3 totals 18 residues. V lost 2 bases to trimming and J lost 0 bases; unmatched junction nucleotides: 14. This CDR3 reads CSVETGISGLTSTDTQYF. The CDR3 bases are TGCAGCGTTGAAACGGGGATTAGCGGGTTGACTAGCACAGATACGCAGTATTTT.

The chain has TRBV19 and TRBJ1-1, with 7 positions matching TRBD1. This CDR3 is built from 15 residues. V shed 2 bases, J shed 1 base, and the junction held 4 bases outside the gene matches. The V gene's germline CDR1 is LNHDA and CDR2 SQIVND (reference sequence). The CDR3 sequence is CASSITGQSNTEAFF. DNA of the CDR3: TGTGCCAGTAGTATAACGGGACAGTCGAACACTGAAGCTTTCTTT.

The chain is built from TRBV27 and TRBJ2-1; unclear D gene. The CDR3 runs 17 residues. Per the germline V gene, CDR1 is MNHEY and CDR2 is SMNVEV (reference sequence). V was cut by 3 bases and J by 0 bases, with 15 bases left in between. As DNA, the CDR3 is TGTGCCAGCAGTTTTTCTCCCCCGTCTAGCTCCTACAATGAGCAGTTCTTC. Residues: CASSFSPPSSSYNEQFF.